The present TCR beta chain was sequenced within a study of OX40 agonist ivuxolimab in advanced cancers. About the study as a whole: Ivuxolimab was a fully human IgG2 agonistic monoclonal antibody targeting the costimulatory receptor OX40 (CD134). Intravenous ivuxolimab was administered to patients every 2 weeks at six dose levels: 0.01, 0.1, 0.3, 1.5, 3 and 10 mg/kg. Among the approximately 50 dose-escalation patients, approximately 20 had hepatocellular carcinoma, about 15 melanoma, 9 renal cell carcinoma and 9 head and neck cancer. In the dose-escalation cohort, 82.7% of patients were male, and the mean age was approximately 60 years, with a range of 23 to 79. Prior anti-PD-1, anti-PD-L1 or anti-CTLA-4 therapy was permitted, and checkpoint inhibitors had been received by under 50% of dose-escalation patients. Partial responses occurred in three dose-escalation patients, of whom one had hepatocellular carcinoma and two had cutaneous melanoma. The purpose of peripheral TCRbeta sequencing was to test whether ivuxolimab changed TCR sequence diversity and led to clonal T-cell expansion. The paper covers the monotherapy dose-escalation part of the phase I ivuxolimab trial, which included N of about 50 patients. Results the study describes overall, beyond this receptor: The antigen specificity of the peripheral T cells that underwent clonal expansion was not determined. On average, CD8+ T cells showed more expanded clones than CD4+ T cells after ivuxolimab. Low levels of normalized T-cell clonal expansion were also shown by some nonresponding patients. At doses of 0.1 to 3.0 mg/kg, clonal expansion of both CD4+ and CD8+ blood T cells was observed from baseline to week 6. In the 0.1-3.0 mg/kg groups, partial responders were among the patients with the lowest normalized peripheral clonal expansion, particularly in CD8+ T cells.

For sequencing of the TCRbeta CDR3 region, genomic DNA was extracted from the sorted cells. TCRbeta CDR3 regions were sequenced using the immunoSEQ Assay. The table was pulled from immuneACCESS by TCRdb, which kept in-frame rearrangements only. Such tables lose some clones; where checked, under half of the loss comes from unresolved V genes, and the rest has no known cause. The sample has about 74,000 clones on record, 75% to 95% of them singletons. The top ten constitute about 5.5% of the sample. A word on this clone: The antigen it recognizes is unknown. The record has no base qualities; no much larger clone is one base away.

Patients with autoimmune disease history or receiving systemic immunosuppression were excluded from the trial. Peripheral blood for TCR sequencing was collected from all dose cohorts at baseline, on cycle 4 day 1, and on cycle 7 day 1. Samples were obtained from an open-label, multicenter, first-in-human phase I dose-escalation trial of ivuxolimab. Adults with locally advanced or metastatic melanoma, renal cell, hepatocellular, or head and neck squamous cell carcinoma were enrolled in the trial. Before TCR sequencing, CD4+ T cells and CD8+ T cells from peripheral blood were sorted into separate populations. The junction shows trimming of 5 bases on V and 2 bases on J, plus 15 bases between the germline ends. The CDR3 holds 15 amino acids from the cysteine to the phenylalanine. Only the CDR3 DNA stays, 45 bases, in frame from base 1. The germline V gene provides CDR1 SGHTA and CDR2 FQGTGA.

The TCR comes from an adult with an advanced solid tumor such as melanoma, head and neck, liver or kidney cancer. The sequence is built from TRBV7-3 and TRBJ1-1; no D gene is confidently identified. Sample: CD4+ or CD8+ T cells sorted from blood, taken in a trial of the OX40 agonist ivuxolimab. The nucleotides read TGTGCCAGCAGCCCCCTCCCTGGTGGAAACACTGAAGCTTTCTTT. It is translated as CASSPLPGGNTEAFF.